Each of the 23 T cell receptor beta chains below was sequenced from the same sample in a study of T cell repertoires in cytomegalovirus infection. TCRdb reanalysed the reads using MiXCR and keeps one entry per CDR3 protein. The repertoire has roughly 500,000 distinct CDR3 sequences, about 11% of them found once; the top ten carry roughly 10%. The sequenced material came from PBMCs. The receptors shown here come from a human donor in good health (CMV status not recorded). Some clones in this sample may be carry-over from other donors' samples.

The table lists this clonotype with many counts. DNA of the CDR3: TGTGCCAGTAGTATAATACAGCCACGCAACTATGGCTACACCTTC. Its protein is CASSIIQPRNYGYTF. This rearrangement joins TRBV19 to TRBJ1-2, with unresolved D. Germline-derived CDR1 and CDR2 are LNHDA and SQIVND (reference sequence). The CDR3 extends over 15 amino acids. Deletions cut 2 bases from V and 2 bases from J, with 12 bases between. The full variable domain, completed using reference TRBV19 and TRBJ1-2, is DGGITQSPKYLFRKEGQNVTLSCEQNLNHDAMYWYRQDPGQGLRLIYYSQIVNDFQKGDIAEGYSVSREKKESFPLTVTSAQKNPTAFYLCASSIIQPRNYGYTFGSGTRLTVV.

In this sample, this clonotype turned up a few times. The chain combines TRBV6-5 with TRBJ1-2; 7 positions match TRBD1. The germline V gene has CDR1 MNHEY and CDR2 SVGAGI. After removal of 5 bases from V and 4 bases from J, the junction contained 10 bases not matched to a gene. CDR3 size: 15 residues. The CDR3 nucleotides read TGTGCCAGCAGTACCCCGGGAAGGGGGCTCTATGGCTACACCTTC. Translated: CASSTPGRGLYGYTF.

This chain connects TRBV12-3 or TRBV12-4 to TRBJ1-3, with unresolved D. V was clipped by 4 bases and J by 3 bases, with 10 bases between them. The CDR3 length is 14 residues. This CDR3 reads CASSSSGYGNTIYF. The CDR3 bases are TGTGCCAGCAGTTCGTCGGGATATGGAAACACCATATATTTT.

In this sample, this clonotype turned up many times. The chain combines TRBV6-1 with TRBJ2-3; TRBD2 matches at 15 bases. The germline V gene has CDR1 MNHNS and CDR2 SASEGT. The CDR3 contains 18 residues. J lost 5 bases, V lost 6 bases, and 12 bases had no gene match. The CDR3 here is CASSVLRTSGRAVDTQYF. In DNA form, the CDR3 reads TGTGCCAGCAGCGTCCTACGGACTAGCGGGAGGGCCGTAGATACGCAGTATTTT.

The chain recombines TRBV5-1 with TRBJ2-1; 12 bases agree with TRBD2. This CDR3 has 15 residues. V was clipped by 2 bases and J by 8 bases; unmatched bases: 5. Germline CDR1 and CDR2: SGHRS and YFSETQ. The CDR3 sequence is CASSFSSGGAHEQFF. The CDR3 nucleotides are TGCGCCAGCAGCTTTTCTAGCGGGGGGGCGCATGAGCAGTTCTTC.

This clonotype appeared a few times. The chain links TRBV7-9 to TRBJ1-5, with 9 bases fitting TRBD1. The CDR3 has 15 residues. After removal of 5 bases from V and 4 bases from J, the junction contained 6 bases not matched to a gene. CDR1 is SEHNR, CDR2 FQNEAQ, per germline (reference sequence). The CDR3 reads CASSHQDRGNQPQHF. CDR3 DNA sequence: TGTGCCAGCAGCCACCAAGACAGGGGGAATCAGCCCCAGCATTTT.

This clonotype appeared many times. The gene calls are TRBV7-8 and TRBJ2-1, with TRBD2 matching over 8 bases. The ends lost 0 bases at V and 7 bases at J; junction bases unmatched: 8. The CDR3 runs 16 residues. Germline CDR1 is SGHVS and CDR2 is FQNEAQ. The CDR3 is CASSLALRGARNEQFF. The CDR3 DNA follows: TGTGCCAGCAGCTTAGCTTTGCGGGGGGCGCGGAATGAGCAGTTCTTC.

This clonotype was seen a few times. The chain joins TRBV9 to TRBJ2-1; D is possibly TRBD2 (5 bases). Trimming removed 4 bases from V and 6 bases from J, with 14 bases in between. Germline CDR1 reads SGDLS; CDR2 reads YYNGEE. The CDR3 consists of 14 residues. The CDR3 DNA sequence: TGTGCCAGCAGCCCGCGGGTGGGCGGCAATGAGCAGTTCTTC. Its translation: CASSPRVGGNEQFF.

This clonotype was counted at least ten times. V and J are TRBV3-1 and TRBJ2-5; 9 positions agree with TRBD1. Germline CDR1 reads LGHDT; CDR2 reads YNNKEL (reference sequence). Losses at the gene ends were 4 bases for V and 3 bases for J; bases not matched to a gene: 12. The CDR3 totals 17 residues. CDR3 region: CASSPSLRTGAEETQYF. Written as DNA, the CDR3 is TGTGCCAGCAGCCCTTCCTTGAGGACAGGGGCAGAAGAGACCCAGTACTTC.

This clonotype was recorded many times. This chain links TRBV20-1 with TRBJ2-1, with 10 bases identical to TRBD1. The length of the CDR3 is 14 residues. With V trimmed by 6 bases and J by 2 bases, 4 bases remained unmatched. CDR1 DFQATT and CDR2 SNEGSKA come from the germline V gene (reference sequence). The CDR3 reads CSAQTGGAYNEQFF. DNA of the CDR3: TGCAGTGCCCAGACAGGGGGCGCCTACAATGAGCAGTTCTTC.

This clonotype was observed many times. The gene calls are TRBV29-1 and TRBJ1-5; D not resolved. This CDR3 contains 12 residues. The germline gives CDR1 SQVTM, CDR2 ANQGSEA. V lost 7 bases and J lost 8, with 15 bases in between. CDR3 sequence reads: CSGGYAGEPQHF. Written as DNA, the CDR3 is TGCAGCGGGGGTTACGCCGGGGAGCCCCAGCATTTT.

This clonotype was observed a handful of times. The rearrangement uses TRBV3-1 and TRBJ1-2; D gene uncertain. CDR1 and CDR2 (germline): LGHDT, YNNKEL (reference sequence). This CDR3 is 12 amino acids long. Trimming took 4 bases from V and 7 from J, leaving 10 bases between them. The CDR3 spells CASSRREFGYTF. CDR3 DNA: TGTGCCAGCAGCCGGAGGGAATTTGGCTACACCTTC. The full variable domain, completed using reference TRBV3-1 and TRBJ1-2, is DTAVSQTPKYLVTQMGNDKSIKCEQNLGHDTMYWYKQDSKKFLKIMFSYNNKELIINETVPNRFSPKSPDKAHLNLHINSLELGDSAVYFCASSRREFGYTFGSGTRLTVV.

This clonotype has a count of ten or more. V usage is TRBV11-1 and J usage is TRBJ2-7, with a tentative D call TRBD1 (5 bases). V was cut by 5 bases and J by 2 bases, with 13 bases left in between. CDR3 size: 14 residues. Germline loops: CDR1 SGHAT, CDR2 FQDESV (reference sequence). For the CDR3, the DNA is TGTGCCAGCAGCACGACAGTCTTAGCCTACGAGCAGTACTTC. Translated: CASSTTVLAYEQYF.

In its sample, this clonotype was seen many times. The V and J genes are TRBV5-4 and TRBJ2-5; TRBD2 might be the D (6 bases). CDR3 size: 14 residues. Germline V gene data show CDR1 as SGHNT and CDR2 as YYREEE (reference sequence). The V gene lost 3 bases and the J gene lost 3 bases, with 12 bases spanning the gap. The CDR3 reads CASSSRAGKETQYF. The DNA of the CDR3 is TGTGCCAGCAGCTCCCGCGCGGGGAAAGAGACCCAGTACTTC.

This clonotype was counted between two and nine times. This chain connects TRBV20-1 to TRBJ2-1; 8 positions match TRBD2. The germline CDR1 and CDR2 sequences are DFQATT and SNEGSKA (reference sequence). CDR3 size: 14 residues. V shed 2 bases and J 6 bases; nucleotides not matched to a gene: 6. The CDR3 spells CSARTSGGGNEQFF. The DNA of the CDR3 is TGCAGTGCTAGAACGAGCGGGGGAGGCAATGAGCAGTTCTTC.

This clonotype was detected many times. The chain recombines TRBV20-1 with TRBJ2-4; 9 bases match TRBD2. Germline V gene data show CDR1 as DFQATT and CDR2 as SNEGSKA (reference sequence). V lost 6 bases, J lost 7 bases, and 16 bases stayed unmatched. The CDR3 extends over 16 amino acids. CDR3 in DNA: TGCAGTGCCCTCCCCCCTTTAGCGGGAGTAGGGAACATTCAGTACTTC. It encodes CSALPPLAGVGNIQYF.

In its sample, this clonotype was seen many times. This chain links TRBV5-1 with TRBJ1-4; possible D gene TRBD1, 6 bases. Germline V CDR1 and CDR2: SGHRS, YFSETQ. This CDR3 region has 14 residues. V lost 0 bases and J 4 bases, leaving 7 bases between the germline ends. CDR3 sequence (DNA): TGCGCCAGCAGCTTGGCAGGGGTTAATGAAAAACTGTTTTTT. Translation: CASSLAGVNEKLFF.

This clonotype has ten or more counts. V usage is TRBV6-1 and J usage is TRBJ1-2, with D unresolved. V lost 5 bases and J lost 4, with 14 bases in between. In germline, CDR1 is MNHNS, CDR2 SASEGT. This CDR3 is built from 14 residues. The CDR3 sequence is CASSYSLMGYGYTF. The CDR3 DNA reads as TGTGCCAGCAGTTATTCCCTCATGGGCTATGGCTACACCTTC.

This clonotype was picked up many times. This CDR3 is CASSILGGGPQETQYF. CDR3 nucleotide sequence: TGTGCCAGTAGTATTCTTGGGGGAGGGCCCCAAGAGACCCAGTACTTC. V usage is TRBV19 and J usage is TRBJ2-5; 7 positions match TRBD2. Germline V CDR1 and CDR2: LNHDA, SQIVND (reference sequence). Trimming cost V 3 bases and J 1 base; bases outside gene matches: 8. CDR3 length: 16 amino acids.

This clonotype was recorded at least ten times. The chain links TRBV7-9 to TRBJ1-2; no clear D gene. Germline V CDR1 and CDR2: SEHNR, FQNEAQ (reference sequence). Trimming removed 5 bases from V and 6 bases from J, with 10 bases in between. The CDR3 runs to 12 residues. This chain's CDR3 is CASSPMSNGYTF. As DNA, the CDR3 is TGTGCCAGCAGCCCAATGTCCAATGGCTACACCTTC.

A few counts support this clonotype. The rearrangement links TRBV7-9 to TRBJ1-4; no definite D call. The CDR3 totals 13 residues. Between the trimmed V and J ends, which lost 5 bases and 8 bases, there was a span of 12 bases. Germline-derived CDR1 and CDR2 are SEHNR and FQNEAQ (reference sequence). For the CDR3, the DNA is TGTGCCAGCAGCCAATTGGGCCGGGAAAAACTGTTTTTT. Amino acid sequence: CASSQLGREKLFF.

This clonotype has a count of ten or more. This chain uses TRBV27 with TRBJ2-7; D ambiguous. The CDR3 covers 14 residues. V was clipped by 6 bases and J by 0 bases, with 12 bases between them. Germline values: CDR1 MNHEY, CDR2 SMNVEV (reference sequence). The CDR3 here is CASRPTQASYEQYF. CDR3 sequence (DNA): TGTGCCAGCAGACCCACGCAGGCCTCCTACGAGCAGTACTTC.

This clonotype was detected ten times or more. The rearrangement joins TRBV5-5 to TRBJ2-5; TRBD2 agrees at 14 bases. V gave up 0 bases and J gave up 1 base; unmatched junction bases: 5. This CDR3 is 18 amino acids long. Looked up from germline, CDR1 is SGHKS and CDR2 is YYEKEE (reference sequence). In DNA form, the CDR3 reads TGTGCCAGCAGCTTGGCCAGACTAGCGGGGGGGGTCCAAGAGACCCAGTACTTC. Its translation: CASSLARLAGGVQETQYF.